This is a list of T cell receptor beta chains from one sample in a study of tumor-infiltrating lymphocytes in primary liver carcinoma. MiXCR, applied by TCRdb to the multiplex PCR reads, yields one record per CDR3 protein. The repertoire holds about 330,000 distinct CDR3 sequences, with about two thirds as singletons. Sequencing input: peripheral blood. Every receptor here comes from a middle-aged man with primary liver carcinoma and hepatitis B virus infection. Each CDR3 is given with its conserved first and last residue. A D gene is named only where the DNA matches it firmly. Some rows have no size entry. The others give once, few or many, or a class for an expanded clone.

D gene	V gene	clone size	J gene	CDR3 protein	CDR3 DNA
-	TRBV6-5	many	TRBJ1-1	CASSYSVNTEAFF	TGTGCCAGCAGTTACAGCGTGAACACTGAAGCTTTCTTT
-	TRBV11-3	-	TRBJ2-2	CASSLGGNTAELFF	TGTGCCAGCAGCTTAGGCGGGAACACCGCGGAGCTATTTTTT
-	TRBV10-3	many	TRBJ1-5	CAISAGDSNQPQHF	TGTGCCATCAGTGCAGGGGATAGCAATCAGCCCCAGCATTTT
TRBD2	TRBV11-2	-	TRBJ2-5	CTSSLAGGEVETQYF	TGTACCAGCAGCTTAGCGGGCGGCGAAGTGGAGACCCAGTACTTT
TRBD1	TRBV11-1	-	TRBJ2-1	CPSNLAGGRPDEQFF	TGTCCCAGCAACTTAGCAGGGGGCCGACCGGATGAGCAGTTCTTC
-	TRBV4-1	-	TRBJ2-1	CACSPTGRGLDEQFF	TGCGCCTGCAGCCCAACGGGGCGCGGTTTGGATGAGCAGTTCTTC
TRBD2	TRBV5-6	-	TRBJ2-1	CASSDSGRSYNEQFF	TGTGCCAGCAGCGATAGCGGGAGGTCCTACAATGAGCAGTTCTTC
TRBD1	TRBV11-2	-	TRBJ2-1	CASSLVRTGGGGQFF	TGTGCTAGCAGCTTAGTGAGGACAGGGGGCGGTGGGCAGTTCTTC
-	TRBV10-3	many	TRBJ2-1	CAINASPSSYNEQFF	TGTGCCATCAATGCTAGCCCCAGCTCCTACAATGAGCAGTTCTTC
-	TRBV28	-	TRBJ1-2	CISSLLSIGQAGGYTF	TGTATCAGCAGTTTATTGTCTATAGGGCAGGCGGGAGGCTACACCTTC
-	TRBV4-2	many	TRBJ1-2	CASARRADANYGYTF	TGTGCCAGCGCCCGGAGGGCGGATGCTAACTATGGCTACACCTTC
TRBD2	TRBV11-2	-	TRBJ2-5	CASSRTPGGGGETQYF	TGTGCCAGCAGCCGAACTCCTGGCGGGGGGGGAGAGACCCAGTACTTC
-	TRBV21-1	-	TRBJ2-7	CASSTGHSPFAYEQYF	TGTGCCAGCAGCACCGGACACTCTCCTTTCGCCTACGAGCAGTACTTC
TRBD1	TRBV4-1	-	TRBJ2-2	CAINDLDRGLIGELFF	TGCGCTATCAACGATCTGGACAGGGGGTTAATCGGGGAGCTGTTTTTT
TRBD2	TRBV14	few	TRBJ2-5	CASSQDLLGLAGVETQYF	TGTGCCAGCAGCCAAGATCTATTAGGACTAGCGGGAGTGGAGACCCAGTACTTC
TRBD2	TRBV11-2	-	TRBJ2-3	CASSQLAGEVTETQYF	TGTGCCAGCAGCCAACTAGCGGGAGAGGTTACAGAAACGCAGTATTTT
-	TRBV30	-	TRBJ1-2	CAWSVGGDYGYTF	TGTGCCTGGAGTGTTGGGGGCGACTATGGCTACACCTTC
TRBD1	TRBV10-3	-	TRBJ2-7	CAIWAQGALPYEQYF	TGTGCCATCTGGGCACAGGGGGCTCTGCCCTACGAGCAGTACTTC
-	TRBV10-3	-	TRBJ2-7	CAISEGGAVNEHYF	TGTGCCATCAGTGAAGGGGGGGCAGTAAACGAGCACTATTTC
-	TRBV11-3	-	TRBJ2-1	CASSSGDNPYNEQFF	TGTGCCAGCAGTTCTGGGGATAACCCCTACAATGAGCAGTTCTTC
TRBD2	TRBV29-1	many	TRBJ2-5	CSGGLEKETQYF	TGCAGCGGTGGACTAGAGAAAGAGACCCAGTACTTC
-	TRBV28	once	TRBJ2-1	CVSSQGRGLWFF	TGTGTCAGCAGCCAGGGGAGAGGACTGTGGTTCTTC
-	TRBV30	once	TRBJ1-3	CAWSALEGNTIYF	TGTGCCTGGAGTGCCTTGGAGGGAAACACCATATATTTT
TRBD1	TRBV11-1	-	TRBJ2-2	CASSPRGQGFGELFF	TGTGCCAGCAGCCCCCGGGGACAGGGTTTCGGGGAGCTGTTTTTT
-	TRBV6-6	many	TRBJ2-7	CASSYLRSSPGLGYEQYF	TGTGCCAGCAGTTATCTCCGGTCCTCCCCAGGGTTGGGCTACGAGCAGTACTTC
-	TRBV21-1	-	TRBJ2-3	CASRRPPNGRAFSGTQYF	TGTGCCAGCAGACGACCTCCTAACGGGAGGGCCTTTTCGGGTACGCAGTATTTT
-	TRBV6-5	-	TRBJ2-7	CASIHAWTVSYEQYF	TGTGCCAGCATTCACGCCTGGACGGTGTCCTACGAGCAGTACTTC
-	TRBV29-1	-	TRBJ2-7	CSVEVGTSGGEQHF	TGCAGCGTTGAAGTCGGCACATCCGGAGGGGAGCAGCACTTC
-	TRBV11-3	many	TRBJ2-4	CASSYPLGREVKNIQYF	TGTGCCAGCAGCTACCCGCTTGGGCGGGAAGTCAAAAACATTCAGTACTTC
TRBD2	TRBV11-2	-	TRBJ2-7	CASSGTSGIYEQYF	TGTGCCAGCAGCGGGACTAGCGGGATCTACGAGCAGTACTTC
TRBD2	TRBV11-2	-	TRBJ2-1	CASSWGTGGRNEQLF	TGTGCCAGCAGCTGGGGGACGGGAGGTAGGAACGAGCAGCTCTTC
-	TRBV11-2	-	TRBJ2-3	CANGPGVRYTQYF	TGTGCCAACGGCCCAGGAGTGAGGTATACGCAATATTTT
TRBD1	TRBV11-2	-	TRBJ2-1	CASSTGQVYNEQFF	TGTGCCAGCAGCACGGGACAGGTCTACAATGAGCAGTTCTTC
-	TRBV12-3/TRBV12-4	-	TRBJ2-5	CTRSPDTQETQYF	TGTACCAGGAGTCCCGACACACAAGAGACCCAGTACTTC
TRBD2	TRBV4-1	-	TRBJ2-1	CASSQVVVAGAGYNELFF	TGCGCCAGCAGTCAAGTGGTAGTAGCGGGAGCGGGGTACAATGAGCTGTTCTTC
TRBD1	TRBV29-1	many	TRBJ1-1	CSVRQGTEAFF	TGCAGCGTTCGACAGGGAACTGAAGCTTTCTTT
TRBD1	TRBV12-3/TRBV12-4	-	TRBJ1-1	CDSSSLTGTGGNTEAFF	TGTGACAGCAGTTCCTTAACCGGGACAGGTGGGAACACTGAAGCTTTCTTT
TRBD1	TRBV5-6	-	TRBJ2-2	CASNFGQVSGELFF	TGTGCCAGCAACTTCGGACAGGTTAGCGGGGAGCTGTTTTTT
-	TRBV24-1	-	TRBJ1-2	CATSDSRGYTF	TGTGCCACCAGTGATAGCCGAGGCTACACCTTC
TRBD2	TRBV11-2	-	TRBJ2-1	CASSSGTIGRSAYNEQFF	TGTGCCAGCAGCTCCGGGACTATCGGGAGGTCGGCCTACAATGAGCAGTTCTTC
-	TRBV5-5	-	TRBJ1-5	CASGLEGYQPQHF	TGTGCCAGCGGCTTGGAGGGGTATCAGCCCCAGCATTTT
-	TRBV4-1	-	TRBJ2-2	CASSQELNRFTGAVF	TGCGCCAGCAGCCAAGAACTCAACAGGTTCACCGGAGCTGTTTTT
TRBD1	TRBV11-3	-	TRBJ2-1	CASGRTGVDGEQFF	TGTGCCAGCGGCAGGACAGGGGTTGATGGTGAGCAGTTCTTC
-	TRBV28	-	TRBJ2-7	CASSLQGSPYEQYF	TGTGCCAGCAGTTTACAGGGAAGCCCCTACGAGCAGTACTTC
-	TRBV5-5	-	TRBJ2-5	CASSYNGRGETQYF	TGTGCCAGCAGCTATAACGGACGGGGAGAGACCCAGTACTTC
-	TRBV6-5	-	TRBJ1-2	CASSPSRAEPYGYTF	TGTGCCAGCAGCCCTTCTCGGGCAGAGCCCTATGGCTACACCTTC
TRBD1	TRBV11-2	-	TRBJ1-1	CASSFGAGGLGYTEAFF	TGTGCCAGCAGCTTTGGGGCAGGGGGCCTCGGATACACTGAAGCTTTCTTT
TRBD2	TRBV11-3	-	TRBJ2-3	CASSLDAREESGQYF	TGTGCCAGCAGCTTAGACGCGCGGGAGGAGTCAGGGCAATATTTT